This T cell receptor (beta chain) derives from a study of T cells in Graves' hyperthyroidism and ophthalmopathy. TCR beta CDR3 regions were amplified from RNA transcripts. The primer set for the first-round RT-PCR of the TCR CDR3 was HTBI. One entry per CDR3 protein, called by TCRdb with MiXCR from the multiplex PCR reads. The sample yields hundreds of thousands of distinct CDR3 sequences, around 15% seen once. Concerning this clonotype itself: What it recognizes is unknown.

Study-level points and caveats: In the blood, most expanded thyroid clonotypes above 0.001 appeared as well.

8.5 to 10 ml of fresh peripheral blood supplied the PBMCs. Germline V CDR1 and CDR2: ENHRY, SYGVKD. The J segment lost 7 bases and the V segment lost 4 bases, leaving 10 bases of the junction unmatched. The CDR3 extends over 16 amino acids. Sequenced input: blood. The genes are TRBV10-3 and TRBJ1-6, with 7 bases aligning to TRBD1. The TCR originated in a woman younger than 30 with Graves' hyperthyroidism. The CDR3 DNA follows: TGTGCCATCAGTGCTTCTCCGGGACAGTCAAATTCACCCCTCCACTTT. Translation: CAISASPGQSNSPLHF.